The source of this T cell receptor beta chain is a study of OX40 agonist ivuxolimab in advanced cancers. In the study overall: Earlier treatment with anti-PD-1, anti-PD-L1 or anti-CTLA-4 was permitted, and roughly 40% had received some. Partial responses were observed in three patients, of whom one had hepatocellular carcinoma and two had cutaneous melanoma. Study-wide points: Several nonresponders also turned out to have low normalized T-cell clonal expansion.

Using immunoSEQ multiplex PCR, the repertoire was profiled, and TCRdb retains in-frame clones only, with some absent. In the table there are about 76,000 clones, about 88% of which are singletons. In its sample, this clone was seen once. The antigen is not known. With 5 bases clipped from V and 5 bases from J, the junction kept 7 bases outside the gene matches. CDR3 size: 14 residues. Germline-derived CDR1 and CDR2 are MNHEY and SMNVEV (reference sequence). This sample comprised CD4+ or CD8+ T cells sorted from blood, obtained in a trial of the OX40 agonist ivuxolimab. The chain carries TRBV27 and TRBJ2-5, with TRBD1 identical over 8 bases. The TCR originated in an adult with an advanced solid tumor such as melanoma, head and neck, liver or kidney cancer. The CDR3 spells CASSTGQGRETQYF. CDR3 in DNA: TGTGCCAGCAGTACTGGACAGGGTCGCGAGACCCAGTACTTC.